The source of this T cell receptor (beta chain) is a study of control samples from healthy donors and cancer patients. Measured with immunoSEQ multiplex PCR; TCRdb has only the in-frame clones, and not every one. The sample shows approximately 90,000 clones, around 90% of them seen only once. Per the germline V gene, CDR1 is LNHDA and CDR2 is SQIVND (reference sequence). This CDR3 spans 16 amino acids. With V trimmed by 5 bases and J by 4 bases, 5 bases remained unmatched. The TCR originated in a woman in her sixties or seventies in good health. This sequence joins TRBV19 and TRBJ2-5; 15 nucleotides line up with TRBD2. The sequencing input was blood. This CDR3 reads CASSSGLAGGLETQYF. Here the CDR3 DNA reads TGTGCCAGTAGTTCAGGACTAGCGGGGGGGCTAGAGACCCAGTACTTC.